These 3 T cell receptor beta chains came from one sample sequenced in a study of blood T cell repertoires in COVID-19. This table comes from immunoSEQ multiplex PCR, and its TCRdb copy is limited to in-frame clones, with some not included. The data show some 200,000 clones, with about 86% seen just once and less than 9.5% held by the top ten. Sequencing was performed on PBMCs or T cells enriched from blood (not recorded which). All receptors come from a man aged 40-50 years who had recovered from COVID-19.

The chain combines TRBV18 with TRBJ1-5; TRBD1 agrees at 10 bases. Germline loops: CDR1 KGHSH, CDR2 LQKENI. V lost 3 bases and J lost 7; bases outside the gene matches: 6. CDR3 size: 15 residues. CDR3 loop: CASSPGTGVAQPQHF. Written as DNA, the CDR3 is TGTGCCAGCTCACCCGGGACAGGGGTGGCCCAGCCCCAGCATTTT.

This clone came up once. The chain employs TRBV18 and TRBJ1-1; TRBD1 matches 8 bases. The CDR3 loop spans 13 amino acids. CDR1 and CDR2 from the germline V gene are KGHSH and LQKENI. J was trimmed by 4 bases and V by 4 bases; bases with no gene match: 2. The CDR3 reads CASSLTGGTEAFF. DNA of the CDR3: TGTGCCAGCTCACTTACAGGGGGCACTGAAGCTTTCTTT.

This chain uses TRBV25-1 with TRBJ2-3, with TRBD1 identical over 10 bases. The CDR3 extends over 14 amino acids. Germline V gene data show CDR1 as MGHDK and CDR2 as SYGVNS. The ends lost 6 bases at V and 6 bases at J; junction bases unmatched: 6. The CDR3 loop reads CASSGTGAPDTQYF. For the CDR3, the DNA is TGTGCCAGCAGCGGGACAGGGGCTCCGGATACGCAGTATTTT.